These T cell receptor beta chains were read from a single sample in a study of T cells after yellow fever vaccination. TCRdb analysed the 5' RACE reads with MiXCR anew, one entry per CDR3 protein. This table holds roughly 310,000 distinct CDR3 sequences, 3.6% found once. The sample was PBMCs, taken on the day of the yellow fever booster vaccination. The source of these receptors is a man aged 18 to 30 who received the YFV17D yellow fever vaccine. The CDR3 runs from the conserved cysteine through the conserved F or W. D genes are given only for firm matches. Expanded clones are given a class, and other clones once, few, many or no size at all.

CDR3 length,V gene,clone size,D gene,J gene,CDR3 protein,CDR3 DNA
17,TRBV7-2,many,NA,TRBJ1-2,CASRPPSTVVLNYGYTF,TGTGCCAGCAGACCCCCGAGCACAGTGGTTTTGAACTATGGCTACACCTTC
14,TRBV29-1,NA,NA,TRBJ2-5,CSVTGGREWETQYF,TGCAGCGTGACGGGGGGCAGGGAGTGGGAGACCCAGTACTTC
16,TRBV7-8,many,NA,TRBJ2-2,CASSLGSGVNTGELFF,TGTGCCAGCAGCTTAGGCTCGGGGGTCAACACCGGGGAGCTGTTTTTT
15,TRBV7-2,few,TRBD2,TRBJ2-3,CASSSDPAGGDTQYF,TGTGCCAGCAGCTCAGACCCAGCGGGGGGCGATACGCAGTATTTT
17,TRBV4-1,many,TRBD2,TRBJ2-3,CASSRAPGLATTDTQYF,TGCGCCAGCAGCCGCGCACCGGGACTAGCAACCACAGATACGCAGTATTTT
16,TRBV7-9,few,NA,TRBJ1-6,CASRNPGDSYNSPLHF,TGTGCCAGCAGAAATCCCGGGGACTCCTATAATTCACCCCTCCACTTT
14,TRBV18,few,NA,TRBJ1-4,CASSPDTFNEKLFF,TGTGCCAGCTCACCTGACACCTTTAATGAAAAACTGTTTTTT
17,TRBV1,few,NA,TRBJ1-6,CTSSQGRRSSYNSPLHF,TGCACCAGCAGCCAGGGGAGGCGGAGCTCCTATAATTCACCCCTCCACTTT
14,TRBV5-6,many,NA,TRBJ1-2,CASSLERGVDGYTF,TGTGCCAGCAGCCTGGAACGGGGGGTGGATGGCTACACCTTC
15,TRBV7-3,many,NA,TRBJ2-1,CASSSAGQTYNEQFF,TGTGCCAGCAGCTCAGCGGGACAGACATACAATGAGCAGTTCTTC
17,TRBV7-9,many,NA,TRBJ2-2,CASSSVRSAVGTGELFF,TGTGCCAGCAGCTCGGTGCGTTCCGCCGTCGGGACCGGGGAGCTGTTTTTT
14,TRBV10-3,many,TRBD1,TRBJ2-5,CAISDGTGGETQYF,TGTGCCATCAGTGATGGGACAGGCGGGGAGACCCAGTACTTC
17,TRBV4-3,few,NA,TRBJ1-1,CASSQAQGPYVDTEAFF,TGCGCCAGCAGCCAAGCACAGGGACCCTATGTGGACACTGAAGCTTTCTTT
15,TRBV6-7,few,TRBD1,TRBJ2-7,CASSPQMGQGHEQYF,TGTGCCAGCAGTCCCCAGATGGGACAGGGACACGAGCAGTACTTC
13,TRBV25-1,few,NA,TRBJ2-5,CASSSPGQETQYF,TGTGCCAGCAGTTCCCCGGGTCAAGAGACCCAGTACTTC
17,TRBV13,few,NA,TRBJ1-3,CASSLVTGRSRGNTIYF,TGTGCCAGCAGCTTAGTGACTGGACGGAGCAGGGGAAACACCATATATTTT
13,TRBV20-1,NA,NA,TRBJ2-5,CSARDPAQETQYF,TGCAGTGCTAGAGATCCGGCCCAAGAGACCCAGTACTTC
14,TRBV4-2,NA,NA,TRBJ1-5,CASSQEPLGQPQHF,TGTGCCAGCAGCCAAGAGCCCCTTGGCCAGCCCCAGCATTTT
14,TRBV4-1,many,NA,TRBJ2-3,CASSQGRGLGTQYF,TGCGCCAGCAGCCAAGGCCGGGGGTTGGGTACGCAGTATTTT
11,TRBV15,few,NA,TRBJ2-1,CATTQGNEQFF,TGTGCCACCACACAAGGCAATGAGCAGTTCTTC
14,TRBV4-1,NA,NA,TRBJ2-7,CASSQDAGSHEQYF,TGCGCCAGCAGCCAAGATGCGGGCAGTCACGAGCAGTACTTC
13,TRBV12-3/TRBV12-4,many,NA,TRBJ2-7,CASSFLRFYEQYF,TGTGCCAGCAGTTTTCTCCGGTTCTACGAGCAGTACTTC
12,TRBV7-2,few,NA,TRBJ2-7,CASSWQGYEQYF,TGTGCCAGCAGCTGGCAGGGTTACGAGCAGTACTTC
15,TRBV12-3/TRBV12-4,few,NA,TRBJ1-5,CASSQVGGGNQPQHF,TGTGCCAGCAGCCAGGTGGGGGGGGGCAATCAGCCCCAGCATTTT
13,TRBV20-1,NA,NA,TRBJ1-4,CSARKGEGEKLFF,TGCAGTGCTAGAAAGGGGGAAGGAGAAAAACTGTTTTTT
14,TRBV10-3,many,NA,TRBJ2-3,CAISTGGTTDTQYF,TGTGCCATCAGCACGGGGGGCACCACAGATACGCAGTATTTT
14,TRBV5-1,NA,TRBD1,TRBJ1-2,CASSQGGAVYGYTF,TGCGCCAGCAGCCAGGGGGGGGCCGTCTATGGCTACACCTTC
16,TRBV5-1,few,TRBD1,TRBJ1-2,CASSYPQGNSNYGYTF,TGCGCCAGCAGCTACCCACAGGGGAACTCTAACTATGGCTACACCTTC
15,TRBV25-1,NA,NA,TRBJ1-1,CASSEYTARSPEAFF,TGTGCCAGCAGTGAATATACGGCCAGGTCTCCTGAAGCTTTCTTT
14,TRBV9,NA,NA,TRBJ1-1,CASSVGGSEGIAFF,TGTGCCAGCAGCGTAGGAGGCTCGGAAGGCATAGCTTTCTTT